This T cell receptor beta chain is from a study of neurological immune-mediated disorders. This clonotype was found many times. By 5'RACE with 10-nucleotide random UMIs, the cDNA was made. Sequencing of 15-18 subjects in each run yielded over 180 million TCR-beta sequences. Via MiXCR, TCRdb re-called the 5' RACE reads, giving one row per CDR3 protein. This table has about 81,000 distinct CDR3 sequences, about 4% appearing once. Described time point: longitudinal time-point 3. This clonotype originated in a woman aged 55-70 years with multiple sclerosis. The sequencing sample was made of PBMCs.

The CDR3 bases are TGCAGTGCTAGGAGACCGGATGAAAAACTGTTTTTT. Translating it yields CSARRPDEKLFF. This chain uses TRBV20-1 with TRBJ1-4; D unclear. CDR1 and CDR2 (germline): DFQATT, SNEGSKA (reference sequence). This CDR3 is built from 12 residues. The V end was cut by 3 bases, the J end by 6 bases, with 8 bases between.